One and the same sample provided the 23 T cell receptor beta chains below, sequenced in a study of beta chain features in type 1 diabetes. All of the isolated RNA was reverse transcribed, so expressed TCRB transcripts were sequenced. Using immunoSEQ multiplex PCR, the repertoire was profiled, and TCRdb retains in-frame clones only, with some absent. The sample shows hundreds of thousands of clones, around 30% of them seen only once. The specimen was naive CD4+ T cells from blood. The origin of the receptors is a man aged 18-30 years in good health.

The chain uses TRBV7-2 and TRBJ2-3, with TRBD1 identical over 12 bases. The V gene's germline CDR1 is SGHTA and CDR2 FQGNSA. After removal of 3 bases from V and 2 bases from J, the junction contained 6 bases not matched to a gene. The CDR3 contains 17 residues. The CDR3 DNA is TGTGCCAGCAGCTTCCTCCCGGGACAGGGGGCCACAGATACGCAGTATTTT. It codes for CASSFLPGQGATDTQYF.

As concerns this clone: The sample carries other DNA sequences with the same CDR3. The V and J genes are TRBV9 and TRBJ2-7; no reliable D call. CDR1 and CDR2 (germline): SGDLS, YYNGEE. V was trimmed by 0 bases and J by 0 bases, leaving 7 bases between them. CDR3 length: 14 residues. The CDR3 DNA is TGTGCCAGCAGCGTAGTGGGCAGCTCCTACGAGCAGTACTTC. Protein product: CASSVVGSSYEQYF.

With regard to this clone: The sample has other DNA sequences that encode this CDR3 too. The chain recombines TRBV6-6 with TRBJ2-3; 7 bases align to TRBD2. CDR1 and CDR2 (germline): MNHNY, SVGAGI (reference sequence). The CDR3 loop spans 12 amino acids. V was clipped by 5 bases and J by 6 bases; unmatched bases: 2. The CDR3 reads CASSPLADTQYF. CDR3 nucleotide sequence: TGTGCCAGCAGTCCACTAGCGGATACGCAGTATTTT.

This chain joins TRBV4-1 and TRBJ2-1, with D perhaps assigned TRBD1 or TRBD2 (5 bases each). CDR3 length: 14 residues. Germline loops: CDR1 MGHRA, CDR2 YSYEKL. V lost 4 bases and J lost 4, with 11 bases in between. The CDR3 protein is CASSRGTDYNEQFF. CDR3 nucleotides: TGCGCCAGCAGCCGGGGGACGGATTACAATGAGCAGTTCTTC.

The chain couples TRBV29-1 to TRBJ1-1, with no clear D. The CDR3 covers 14 residues. V shed 4 bases and J shed 0 bases, with 12 bases lying between them. Germline V lookup: CDR1 SQVTM, CDR2 ANQGSEA. The DNA for the CDR3 is TGCAGCGTTGTACCCCGCCTGATGAACACTGAAGCTTTCTTT. This translates into CSVVPRLMNTEAFF. Full variable domain (missing parts from reference TRBV29-1 and TRBJ1-1): SAVISQKPSRDICQRGTSLTIQCQVDSQVTMMFWYRQQPGQSLTLIATANQGSEATYESGFVIDKFPISRPNLTFSTLTVSNMSPEDSSIYLCSVVPRLMNTEAFFGQGTRLTVV.

For this clone: Additional DNA sequences in this sample encode the identical CDR3. The rearrangement links TRBV25-1 to TRBJ2-2; D call uncertain. Germline V gene sequence: CDR1 MGHDK, CDR2 SYGVNS. The CDR3 extends over 12 amino acids. V gave up 4 bases and J gave up 2 bases, with 2 bases separating them. For the CDR3, the DNA is TGTGCCAGCAGTGGTAACACCGGGGAGCTGTTTTTT. It yields the protein CASSGNTGELFF.

This clone was detected only a few times. The V gene is TRBV30, the J gene TRBJ2-4; 9 positions match TRBD2. Germline lookup yields CDR1 GTSNPN and CDR2 SVGIG (reference sequence). The CDR3 is made up of 13 amino acids. V lost 3 bases and J lost 6; bases outside the gene matches: 3. CDR3 region: CAWRVSGGNIQYF. In DNA, the CDR3 is TGTGCCTGGAGGGTTAGCGGGGGAAACATTCAGTACTTC.

This clone came up a few times. The chain employs TRBV18 and TRBJ2-7, with 10 bases lining up with TRBD2. V lost 3 bases, J lost 11 bases, and 7 bases stayed unmatched. This CDR3 region has 13 residues. Looked up from germline, CDR1 is KGHSH and CDR2 is LQKENI. The CDR3: CASSPSSGGAEYF. The CDR3 DNA reads TGTGCCAGCTCACCGTCTAGCGGGGGCGCTGAGTACTTC.

This clone was detected a few times. This chain uses TRBV5-1 with TRBJ2-5; D may be TRBD2 (6 bases). The V and J ends lost 1 base and 5 bases respectively, with 9 bases between them. The germline CDR1 and CDR2 sequences are SGHRS and YFSETQ. The CDR3 covers 13 residues. The CDR3 DNA sequence: TGCGCCAGCAGCTTGACTAGCTGGGAGACCCAGTACTTC. This translates into CASSLTSWETQYF.

With respect to this clone: The sample carries other DNA sequences with the same CDR3. J is TRBJ2-3 and V is TRBV9, with 7 bases matching TRBD2. V lost 0 bases and J lost 1; bases outside the gene matches: 5. Looked up from germline, CDR1 is SGDLS and CDR2 is YYNGEE. The CDR3 contains 16 residues. For the CDR3, the DNA is TGTGCCAGCAGCGTAGGCCCTAGCGGCCGCACAGATACGCAGTATTTT. Translated, it gives CASSVGPSGRTDTQYF. Drawing the rest from reference TRBV9 and TRBJ2-3, the complete variable domain is DSGVTQTPKHLITATGQRVTLRCSPRSGDLSVYWYQQSLDQGLQFLIQYYNGEERAKGNILERFSAQQFPDLHSELNLSSLELGDSALYFCASSVGPSGRTDTQYFGPGTRLTVL.

The chain links TRBV28 to TRBJ2-2; 11 bases agree with TRBD1. CDR3 length equals 15 residues. Trimming took 2 bases from V and 5 from J; bases not matched to a gene: 1. The germline V gene has CDR1 MDHEN and CDR2 SYDVKM. The CDR3 loop is CASSLGTGGTGELFF. CDR3 in DNA: TGTGCCAGCAGTTTAGGGACAGGGGGTACCGGGGAGCTGTTTTTT. The whole variable domain, remainder taken from reference TRBV28 and TRBJ2-2, is DVKVTQSSRYLVKRTGEKVFLECVQDMDHENMFWYRQDPGLGLRLIYFSYDVKMKEKGDIPEGYSVSREKKERFSLILESASTNQTSMYLCASSLGTGGTGELFFGEGSRLTVL.

In the case of this clone: Other DNA sequences in this sample translate to the same CDR3. The chain employs TRBV9 and TRBJ2-7, with D uncertain. Per the germline V gene, CDR1 is SGDLS and CDR2 is YYNGEE. V dropped 0 bases and J dropped 3 bases, with 4 bases sitting between them. The CDR3 extends over 12 amino acids. The CDR3 sequence: CASSVDGYEQYF. For the CDR3, the DNA is TGTGCCAGCAGCGTAGACGGCTACGAGCAGTACTTC.

In this sample, this clone turned up a few times. The DNA for the CDR3 is TGTGCCTGGAGTACGGGAGGGAGGACAGATACGCAGTATTTT. It encodes CAWSTGGRTDTQYF. This chain links TRBV30 with TRBJ2-3; 8 nucleotides agree with TRBD2. V shed 2 bases and J 3 bases; nucleotides not matched to a gene: 4. Germline loops: CDR1 GTSNPN, CDR2 SVGIG (reference sequence). The CDR3 has 14 amino acids.

This clone was counted a few times. The J gene is TRBJ2-5, the V gene TRBV30; TRBD2 aligns across 7 bases. After removal of 3 bases from V and 5 bases from J, the junction contained 3 bases not matched to a gene. CDR3 length: 12 residues. CDR1 is GTSNPN, CDR2 SVGIG, per germline (reference sequence). This chain's CDR3 is CAWRGRVETQYF. In DNA, the CDR3 is TGTGCCTGGAGGGGGAGGGTGGAGACCCAGTACTTC.

The chain couples TRBV4-2 to TRBJ2-7; 9 bases are a match to TRBD2. This CDR3 is 14 amino acids long. CDR1 LGHNA and CDR2 YNFKEQ come from the germline V gene. J was trimmed by 3 bases and V by 4 bases; bases with no gene match: 4. The CDR3 nucleotides are TGTGCCAGCAGCCTTCTAGCGGGGAGCTACGAGCAGTACTTC. Residues: CASSLLAGSYEQYF.

This clone was observed a few times. This rearrangement joins TRBV30 to TRBJ1-6; the D is unclear. The V end was cut by 0 bases, the J end by 10 bases, with 7 bases between. Germline assignment: CDR1 GTSNPN and CDR2 SVGIG (reference sequence). CDR3 length: 12 amino acids. The CDR3: CAWSVRESPLHF. The DNA of the CDR3 is TGTGCCTGGAGTGTACGGGAATCACCCCTCCACTTT.

The J gene is TRBJ2-7, the V gene TRBV7-2; D is uncertain. There are 11 residues in the CDR3. Germline values: CDR1 SGHTA, CDR2 FQGNSA. Trimming shortened V by 5 bases and J by 7 bases, and 9 bases separated the two germline ends. The CDR3 sequence: CASSTRREQYF. In DNA, the CDR3 is TGTGCCAGCAGCACAAGGCGGGAGCAGTACTTC.

The rearrangement uses TRBV2 and TRBJ2-3; the D is unclear. CDR3 length: 12 residues. The V end lost 11 bases, the J end lost 6 bases, and 15 bases lay between the germline ends. CDR1 and CDR2 (germline): SNHLY, FYNNEI. This chain's CDR3 is CAHKSDVDTQYF. CDR3 sequence (DNA): TGTGCCCATAAAAGTGACGTGGATACGCAGTATTTT.

This chain links TRBV6-5 with TRBJ2-1; 9 nucleotides agree with TRBD2. J gave up 4 bases and V 6 bases, and 7 bases lay outside the gene matches. This CDR3 spans 15 amino acids. CDR1 is MNHEY, CDR2 SVGAGI, per germline. The CDR3 DNA sequence: TGTGCCAGCAGCTCACCTAGCGGGGCTTACAATGAGCAGTTCTTC. Translation gives CASSSPSGAYNEQFF.

Note on this clone: Mismatch with germline at one junction end may stem from a read error. This rearrangement joins TRBV2 to TRBJ2-1, with no clear D. The CDR3 is 13 residues long. Germline CDR1 and CDR2: SNHLY and FYNNEI. The CDR3 coding sequence is TGTGCCAGCGTGGTAAGCTCCGACAATGAGCAGTTCTTC. As protein: CASVVSSDNEQFF. Based on the CDR3 plus reference TRBV2 and TRBJ2-1, the full variable domain is EPEVTQTPSHQVTQMGQEVILRCVPISNHLYFYWYRQILGQKVEFLVSFYNNEISEKSEIFDDQFSVERPDGSNFTLKIRSTKLEDSAMYFCASVVSSDNEQFFGPGTRLTVL.

This clone was recorded a few times. The chain carries TRBV18 and TRBJ2-1, with 9 bases fitting TRBD2. Germline V gene lookup returns CDR1 KGHSH and CDR2 LQKENI. The ends lost 5 bases at V and 1 base at J; junction bases unmatched: 3. There are 15 residues in the CDR3. CDR3 protein: CASSLAGASYNEQFF. The CDR3 coding sequence is TGTGCCAGCTCATTAGCGGGAGCATCCTACAATGAGCAGTTCTTC. The whole variable domain, filled in from reference TRBV18 and TRBJ2-1, reads NAGVMQNPRHLVRRRGQEARLRCSPMKGHSHVYWYRQLPEEGLKFMVYLQKENIIDESGMPKERFSAEFPKEGPSILRIQQVVRGDSAAYFCASSLAGASYNEQFFGPGTRLTVL.

The gene calls are TRBV6-6 and TRBJ1-1; D unresolved. CDR1 MNHNY and CDR2 SVGAGI come from the germline V gene (reference sequence). V lost 6 bases and J 0 bases, leaving 17 bases between the germline ends. The CDR3 sequence is 16 residues long. CDR3 sequence reads: CASSPRGKPLNTEAFF. The DNA of the CDR3 is TGTGCCAGCAGCCCCAGAGGGAAGCCTCTGAACACTGAAGCTTTCTTT.

The rearrangement uses TRBV5-1 and TRBJ2-1; the match to TRBD1 covers 10 bases. CDR3 length: 23 amino acids. V was clipped by 0 bases and J by 0 bases; unmatched bases: 21. Looked up from germline, CDR1 is SGHRS and CDR2 is YFSETQ. The CDR3 is CASSLAIVARTGGNFASYNEQFF. In DNA form, the CDR3 reads TGCGCCAGCAGCTTGGCCATAGTTGCCAGGACAGGGGGGAATTTTGCCTCCTACAATGAGCAGTTCTTC. Full variable domain (rest looked up from reference TRBV5-1 and TRBJ2-1): KAGVTQTPRYLIKTRGQQVTLSCSPISGHRSVSWYQQTPGQGLQFLFEYFSETQRNKGNFPGRFSGRQFSNSRSEMNVSTLELGDSALYLCASSLAIVARTGGNFASYNEQFFGPGTRLTVL.